These T cell receptor beta chains were read from a single sample in a study of cytomegalovirus exposure and HLA in healthy donors. Some clones are missing from TCRdb's copy, which holds only in-frame ones; the method was immunoSEQ multiplex PCR. Of around 120,000 clones listed, 81% are singletons. Sequenced sample: PBMCs. The receptors were sampled from a woman between 25 and 40 years old in good health and CMV-seronegative. Both conserved end residues are part of each CDR3. A D gene is named only where the DNA matches it firmly. A row's size may be missing; if present it is once, few, many or a size class.

CDR3 DNA: TGTGCCAGCAGTTTAACCTACAGGGGGCAAAAGACAGATACGCAGTATTTT; CDR3 protein: CASSLTYRGQKTDTQYF; clone size: NA; J gene: TRBJ2-3; D gene: TRBD1; V gene: TRBV28
CDR3 DNA: TGTGCCAGCAGCTCCACAGGGCTCCTCTACGAGCAGTACTTC; CDR3 protein: CASSSTGLLYEQYF; clone size: NA; J gene: TRBJ2-7; D gene: NA; V gene: TRBV7-9
CDR3 DNA: TGTGCCAGCAGCCCCCGGACAGGGGGGAGGCAGTACTTC; CDR3 protein: CASSPRTGGRQYF; clone size: NA; J gene: TRBJ2-7; D gene: TRBD1; V gene: TRBV5-6
CDR3 DNA: TGTGCCAGCAGCCCGTACAGGGAAACCTACGAGCAGTACTTC; CDR3 protein: CASSPYRETYEQYF; clone size: NA; J gene: TRBJ2-7; D gene: NA; V gene: TRBV7-9
CDR3 DNA: TGTGCCATCAGTGAGGGGGCGGATTCGCTCTCCTACAATGAGCAGTTCTTC; CDR3 protein: CAISEGADSLSYNEQFF; clone size: NA; J gene: TRBJ2-1; D gene: NA; V gene: TRBV10-3
CDR3 DNA: TGCGCCAGCAGCCTTCCCGGCCGGGGGAGCACAGATACGCAGTATTTT; CDR3 protein: CASSLPGRGSTDTQYF; clone size: once; J gene: TRBJ2-3; D gene: NA; V gene: TRBV4-1
CDR3 DNA: TGTGCCAGCACCCCGGGACAGTTTACCTATGGCTACACCTTC; CDR3 protein: CASTPGQFTYGYTF; clone size: NA; J gene: TRBJ1-2; D gene: TRBD1; V gene: TRBV5-6
CDR3 DNA: TGTGCCAGCAGCTTCAGCTCCTACGAGCAGTACTTC; CDR3 protein: CASSFSSYEQYF; clone size: NA; J gene: TRBJ2-7; D gene: NA; V gene: TRBV9
CDR3 DNA: TGTGCCAGCAGCCCTACTAGCGGGAGATCAAATGAGCAGTTCTTC; CDR3 protein: CASSPTSGRSNEQFF; clone size: NA; J gene: TRBJ2-1; D gene: TRBD2; V gene: TRBV7-2
CDR3 DNA: TGTGCCACCAGCAGAGATTCAGGGGAGACCCAGTACTTC; CDR3 protein: CATSRDSGETQYF; clone size: NA; J gene: TRBJ2-5; D gene: NA; V gene: TRBV15
CDR3 DNA: TGCGCCAGCAGCTTGGAAGCGGGGGGTTCATTGAATAAGCAGTATTTT; CDR3 protein: CASSLEAGGSLNKQYF; clone size: NA; J gene: TRBJ2-3; D gene: TRBD2; V gene: TRBV5-1